A single sample gave rise to the 28 T cell receptor beta chains below, sequenced in a study of blood T cell repertoires in COVID-19. TCRdb's table, derived via immunoSEQ multiplex PCR, lists solely in-frame clones and lacks some. This repertoire shows 300,000 or so clones, about nine tenths found once; its top ten account for 1%. The sample taken for sequencing was peripheral blood. The source of these receptors is a man aged 50-60 years with active or convalescent COVID-19.

The V gene is TRBV6-6, the J gene TRBJ2-7, with a weak D call TRBD1 (5 bases). Trimming took off 10 bases at V and 3 bases at J, with 10 bases between the two ends. Germline CDR1 is MNHNY and CDR2 is SVGAGI (reference sequence). The CDR3 is made up of 11 amino acids. The CDR3 region has the DNA TGTGCCACTATAGACAGCTACGAGCAGTACTTC. Translating it yields CATIDSYEQYF.

The CDR3 loop is CASSQPRDSNYGYTF. The CDR3 DNA sequence: TGTGCCAGCAGCCAACCCCGGGACAGCAACTATGGCTACACCTTC. The V call is TRBV7-2, the J call TRBJ1-2, with 7 bases identical to TRBD1. Per germline, CDR1 SGHTA and CDR2 FQGNSA. V was clipped by 5 bases and J by 2 bases; unmatched bases: 8. The CDR3 covers 15 residues.

The genes are TRBV24-1 and TRBJ2-1, with TRBD2 matching over 11 bases. The CDR3 covers 20 residues. The ends lost 6 bases at V and 0 bases at J; junction bases unmatched: 15. CDR1 KGHDR and CDR2 SFDVKD come from the germline V gene. This CDR3 is CATSPPVGTSGSSSYNEQFF. For the CDR3, the DNA is TGTGCCACCAGTCCCCCAGTAGGGACTAGCGGATCGAGCTCCTACAATGAGCAGTTCTTC.

The genes are TRBV19 and TRBJ1-3, with D perhaps matching TRBD1 (5 bases). This CDR3 region has 16 residues. The germline V and J ends were trimmed by 5 bases and 2 bases, with 16 bases remaining between them. From germline, CDR1 is LNHDA and CDR2 SQIVND (reference sequence). CDR3 loop: CASSPGGSAAGNTIYF. CDR3 nucleotides: TGTGCCAGTAGTCCGGGGGGGAGTGCGGCTGGAAACACCATATATTTT. Using reference TRBV19 and TRBJ1-3 for the parts outside the CDR3, the full variable domain is DGGITQSPKYLFRKEGQNVTLSCEQNLNHDAMYWYRQDPGQGLRLIYYSQIVNDFQKGDIAEGYSVSREKKESFPLTVTSAQKNPTAFYLCASSPGGSAAGNTIYFGEGSWLTVV.

This chain joins TRBV3-1 (or the pseudogene TRBV3-2) and TRBJ2-1, with 8 bases lining up with TRBD2. The V gene end was trimmed by 4 bases and the J gene end by 5 bases; junction bases not matched to a gene: 4. The CDR3 totals 14 residues. Per germline, CDR1 LGHDT and CDR2 YNNKEL (reference sequence). CDR3 nucleotide sequence: TGTGCCAGCAGCCGACTAGCGTTTAACAATGAGCAGTTCTTC. Protein product: CASSRLAFNNEQFF.

The chain is built from TRBV2 and TRBJ1-2; D is perhaps TRBD1 (5 bases). V was cut by 3 bases and J by 4 bases, with 15 bases left in between. From germline, CDR1 is SNHLY and CDR2 FYNNEI. The CDR3 totals 15 residues. In DNA form, the CDR3 reads TGTGCCAGCAGTGAGAGGGGACTGGGTGCCTATGGCTACACCTTC. It yields the protein CASSERGLGAYGYTF. The full variable domain, rest sourced from reference TRBV2 and TRBJ1-2, is EPEVTQTPSHQVTQMGQEVILRCVPISNHLYFYWYRQILGQKVEFLVSFYNNEISEKSEIFDDQFSVERPDGSNFTLKIRSTKLEDSAMYFCASSERGLGAYGYTFGSGTRLTVV.

V and J are TRBV10-1 and TRBJ2-1, with D possibly being TRBD2 (5 bases). The CDR3 is 15 residues long. CDR1 WNHNN and CDR2 SYGVQD come from the germline V gene (reference sequence). Trimming pared 2 bases from V and 5 bases from J, leaving 13 bases between. The CDR3 loop reads CASSETSTRDNEQFF. CDR3 nucleotides: TGCGCCAGCAGTGAGACTAGTACCCGCGACAATGAGCAGTTCTTC.

This sequence joins TRBV7-9 and TRBJ1-2; 7 bases align to TRBD1. This CDR3 spans 14 amino acids. Germline values: CDR1 SEHNR, CDR2 FQNEAQ (reference sequence). The V gene end was trimmed by 2 bases and the J gene end by 8 bases; junction bases not matched to a gene: 8. In nucleotides, the CDR3 is TGTGCCAGCAGCTTAACGGAGACAGGGACCGGCTACACCTTC. This sequence encodes CASSLTETGTGYTF.

The J gene is TRBJ1-4, the V gene TRBV30, with 7 bases matching TRBD1. The CDR3 has 14 residues. The germline gives CDR1 GTSNPN, CDR2 SVGIG (reference sequence). J gave up 1 base and V 3 bases, and 2 bases lay outside the gene matches. The CDR3 bases are TGTGCCTGGAGGACAGGGCTAACTAATGAAAAACTGTTTTTT. It yields the protein CAWRTGLTNEKLFF.

CDR3 loop: CASSPTGGNTGELFF. CDR3 nucleotides: TGCGCCAGCAGCCCTACAGGGGGCAACACCGGGGAGCTGTTTTTT. The chain recombines TRBV4-3 with TRBJ2-2, with 9 bases that match TRBD1. CDR1 and CDR2 from the germline V gene are LGHNA and YSLEER. The V segment lost 4 bases and the J segment 2 bases; nucleotides outside the gene matches: 2. The CDR3 totals 15 residues.

This chain joins TRBV2 and TRBJ1-6; D is possibly TRBD1 (6 bases). Deletions cut 1 base from V and 8 bases from J, with 12 bases between. The V gene's germline CDR1 is SNHLY and CDR2 FYNNEI. The CDR3 totals 15 residues. The CDR3 loop is CASSEERGAYSPLHF. CDR3 DNA sequence: TGTGCCAGCAGTGAAGAGCGGGGGGCCTATTCACCCCTCCACTTT.

J is TRBJ1-5 and V is TRBV19; D may be TRBD1 (5 bases). Germline values: CDR1 LNHDA, CDR2 SQIVND (reference sequence). CDR3 length: 16 amino acids. V lost 3 bases and J 5 bases, leaving 17 bases between the germline ends. CDR3 in DNA: TGTGCCAGTAGTATGGGGAAGGGGTGGGCTGATCAGCCCCAGCATTTT. It is translated as CASSMGKGWADQPQHF.

The V gene is TRBV7-9, the J gene TRBJ2-7, with D possibly matching TRBD2 (6 bases). Germline V gene lookup returns CDR1 SEHNR and CDR2 FQNEAQ (reference sequence). This CDR3 is built from 13 residues. The V end was cut by 4 bases, the J end by 9 bases, with 16 bases between. CDR3 nucleotide sequence: TGTGCCAGCAGCTACCTCGGGGAGGTGGGGCAGTACTTC. This codes for CASSYLGEVGQYF.

The J gene is TRBJ1-3, the V gene TRBV2, with D unresolved. The CDR3 spans 14 residues. Germline V gene sequence: CDR1 SNHLY, CDR2 FYNNEI. Trimming shortened V by 2 bases and J by 1 base, and 6 bases separated the two germline ends. The CDR3 DNA sequence: TGTGCCAGCAGTGAACTAACTTCTGGAAACACCATATATTTT. Amino acids: CASSELTSGNTIYF.

This chain links TRBV5-8 with TRBJ1-2, with D unresolved. The CDR3 spans 15 residues. Germline lookup yields CDR1 SGHTS and CDR2 YDEGEE. V was cut by 5 bases and J by 1 base, with 15 bases left in between. The DNA for the CDR3 is TGTGCCAGCAGACCCCCAACACCAAATAACTATGGCTACACCTTC. Translation gives CASRPPTPNNYGYTF.

The chain has TRBV12-3 or TRBV12-4 and TRBJ1-1; D not resolved. Deletions cut 6 bases from V and 2 bases from J, with 7 bases between. This CDR3 has 12 amino acids. CDR3: CASSHPNTEAFF. The CDR3 bases are TGTGCCAGCAGCCATCCCAACACTGAAGCTTTCTTT.

This rearrangement joins TRBV30 to TRBJ2-5; D may be TRBD1 (6 bases). V was shortened by 3 bases and J by 2 bases, with 13 bases between the two germline ends. The CDR3 contains 14 residues. The germline CDR1 and CDR2 sequences are GTSNPN and SVGIG (reference sequence). CDR3 region: CAWRKPGQQETQYF. The CDR3 coding sequence is TGTGCCTGGAGAAAACCGGGACAACAAGAGACCCAGTACTTC. Based on the CDR3 plus reference TRBV30 and TRBJ2-5, the full variable domain is SQTIHQWPATLVQPVGSPLSLECTVEGTSNPNLYWYRQAAGRGLQLLFYSVGIGQISSEVPQNLSASRPQDRQFILSSKKLLLSDSGFYLCAWRKPGQQETQYFGPGTRLLVL.

The chain has TRBV19 and TRBJ1-1; tentatively, D is TRBD1 (5 bases). CDR3 length: 15 residues. V was pared by 5 bases and J by 5 bases, with 18 bases between. Germline CDR1 reads LNHDA; CDR2 reads SQIVND (reference sequence). CDR3 nucleotides: TGTGCCAGTAGTCCAAACCCGGGGGGGTGGACTGAAGCTTTCTTT. Translating it yields CASSPNPGGWTEAFF.

V is TRBV27 and J is TRBJ2-5, with D hard to call. CDR3 length: 11 amino acids. In germline, CDR1 is MNHEY, CDR2 SMNVEV (reference sequence). V was clipped by 6 bases and J by 5 bases, with 7 bases between them. CDR3 in amino acids: CASRSRETQYF. CDR3 nucleotide sequence: TGTGCCAGCAGGAGCAGGGAGACCCAGTACTTC.

The rearrangement joins TRBV2 to TRBJ2-7; TRBD1 might be the D (6 bases). The CDR3 length is 17 residues. Trimming shortened V by 7 bases and J by 5 bases, and 27 bases separated the two germline ends. Germline values: CDR1 SNHLY, CDR2 FYNNEI. CDR3 DNA: TGTGCCAGCAAAGTCGGTCCCCCCAGGGGTCAAAGCGACGAGCAGTACTTC. Its protein is CASKVGPPRGQSDEQYF.

V usage is TRBV6-5 and J usage is TRBJ1-1; D is undetermined. Germline-derived CDR1 and CDR2 are MNHEY and SVGAGI. Trimming left V 5 bases short and J 0 bases short, with 13 bases between. The CDR3 runs to 15 residues. The CDR3 reads CASSLQHTMNTEAFF. As DNA, the CDR3 is TGTGCCAGCAGTCTCCAACATACTATGAACACTGAAGCTTTCTTT.

On this clone: This sample includes further DNA sequences coding for the same CDR3. V gene TRBV27 combines with J gene TRBJ2-2, with 7 bases fitting TRBD1. The germline CDR1 and CDR2 sequences are MNHEY and SMNVEV (reference sequence). The CDR3 spans 14 residues. Unmatched junction bases numbered 3, after V lost 2 bases and J lost 6 bases. The CDR3 sequence is CASSLRQGSGELFF. For the CDR3, the DNA is TGTGCCAGCAGTTTAAGACAGGGCTCCGGGGAGCTGTTTTTT.

Only one count was recorded for this clone. The genes are TRBV19 and TRBJ1-2, with a weak D call TRBD1 (6 bases). Looked up from germline, CDR1 is LNHDA and CDR2 is SQIVND (reference sequence). V was pared by 9 bases and J by 2 bases, with 10 bases between. The CDR3 contains 12 residues. The CDR3 spells CASGDRNYGYTF. Here the CDR3 DNA reads TGTGCCAGCGGAGACAGGAACTATGGCTACACCTTC.

The chain is built from TRBV13 and TRBJ2-5, with 7 positions matching TRBD1. Germline CDR1 reads PRHDT; CDR2 reads FYEKMQ (reference sequence). The CDR3 spans 14 residues. The trim removed 5 bases at V and 4 bases at J, leaving 7 bases unmatched. The CDR3 sequence is CASSETGDPETQYF. In nucleotides, the CDR3 is TGTGCCAGCAGCGAAACAGGGGACCCAGAGACCCAGTACTTC.

The CDR3 loop reads CASSPDRTTNEKLFF. The CDR3, as DNA: TGCGCCAGCAGCCCGGACAGAACAACTAATGAAAAACTGTTTTTT. The chain carries TRBV4-3 and TRBJ1-4; tentative D call: TRBD1 (6 bases). The length of the CDR3 is 15 residues. In germline, CDR1 is LGHNA, CDR2 YSLEER. The ends were cut back, 4 bases at V and 0 bases at J, with 9 bases in the middle.

The chain carries TRBV6-5 and TRBJ2-7, with 7 bases aligning to TRBD2. The CDR3 totals 15 residues. The trim removed 0 bases at V and 4 bases at J, leaving 6 bases unmatched. Germline V gives CDR1 MNHEY, CDR2 SVGAGI. CDR3 residues: CASSYSLLGGYEQYF. CDR3 in DNA: TGTGCCAGCAGTTACTCCCTCTTGGGGGGGTACGAGCAGTACTTC.

This rearrangement joins TRBV2 to TRBJ2-1, with 10 bases lining up with TRBD2. This CDR3 is 20 amino acids long. The J segment lost 0 bases and the V segment lost 5 bases, leaving 16 bases of the junction unmatched. The germline V gene has CDR1 SNHLY and CDR2 FYNNEI. CDR3 sequence reads: CASSLTFKRGGLSSYNEQFF. The CDR3, as DNA: TGTGCCAGCAGTTTAACCTTTAAGCGGGGGGGGTTAAGCTCCTACAATGAGCAGTTCTTC.

This rearrangement joins TRBV28 to TRBJ2-3; TRBD2 matches 9 bases. This CDR3 comprises 15 residues. V trimming: 3 bases; J trimming: 11 bases; junction bases outside the gene matches: 12. The germline V gene has CDR1 MDHEN and CDR2 SYDVKM. The CDR3 region has the DNA TGTGCCAGCAGTTTGTCAGGTCTAGCGGGACGAGTGCAGTATTTT. It yields the protein CASSLSGLAGRVQYF.